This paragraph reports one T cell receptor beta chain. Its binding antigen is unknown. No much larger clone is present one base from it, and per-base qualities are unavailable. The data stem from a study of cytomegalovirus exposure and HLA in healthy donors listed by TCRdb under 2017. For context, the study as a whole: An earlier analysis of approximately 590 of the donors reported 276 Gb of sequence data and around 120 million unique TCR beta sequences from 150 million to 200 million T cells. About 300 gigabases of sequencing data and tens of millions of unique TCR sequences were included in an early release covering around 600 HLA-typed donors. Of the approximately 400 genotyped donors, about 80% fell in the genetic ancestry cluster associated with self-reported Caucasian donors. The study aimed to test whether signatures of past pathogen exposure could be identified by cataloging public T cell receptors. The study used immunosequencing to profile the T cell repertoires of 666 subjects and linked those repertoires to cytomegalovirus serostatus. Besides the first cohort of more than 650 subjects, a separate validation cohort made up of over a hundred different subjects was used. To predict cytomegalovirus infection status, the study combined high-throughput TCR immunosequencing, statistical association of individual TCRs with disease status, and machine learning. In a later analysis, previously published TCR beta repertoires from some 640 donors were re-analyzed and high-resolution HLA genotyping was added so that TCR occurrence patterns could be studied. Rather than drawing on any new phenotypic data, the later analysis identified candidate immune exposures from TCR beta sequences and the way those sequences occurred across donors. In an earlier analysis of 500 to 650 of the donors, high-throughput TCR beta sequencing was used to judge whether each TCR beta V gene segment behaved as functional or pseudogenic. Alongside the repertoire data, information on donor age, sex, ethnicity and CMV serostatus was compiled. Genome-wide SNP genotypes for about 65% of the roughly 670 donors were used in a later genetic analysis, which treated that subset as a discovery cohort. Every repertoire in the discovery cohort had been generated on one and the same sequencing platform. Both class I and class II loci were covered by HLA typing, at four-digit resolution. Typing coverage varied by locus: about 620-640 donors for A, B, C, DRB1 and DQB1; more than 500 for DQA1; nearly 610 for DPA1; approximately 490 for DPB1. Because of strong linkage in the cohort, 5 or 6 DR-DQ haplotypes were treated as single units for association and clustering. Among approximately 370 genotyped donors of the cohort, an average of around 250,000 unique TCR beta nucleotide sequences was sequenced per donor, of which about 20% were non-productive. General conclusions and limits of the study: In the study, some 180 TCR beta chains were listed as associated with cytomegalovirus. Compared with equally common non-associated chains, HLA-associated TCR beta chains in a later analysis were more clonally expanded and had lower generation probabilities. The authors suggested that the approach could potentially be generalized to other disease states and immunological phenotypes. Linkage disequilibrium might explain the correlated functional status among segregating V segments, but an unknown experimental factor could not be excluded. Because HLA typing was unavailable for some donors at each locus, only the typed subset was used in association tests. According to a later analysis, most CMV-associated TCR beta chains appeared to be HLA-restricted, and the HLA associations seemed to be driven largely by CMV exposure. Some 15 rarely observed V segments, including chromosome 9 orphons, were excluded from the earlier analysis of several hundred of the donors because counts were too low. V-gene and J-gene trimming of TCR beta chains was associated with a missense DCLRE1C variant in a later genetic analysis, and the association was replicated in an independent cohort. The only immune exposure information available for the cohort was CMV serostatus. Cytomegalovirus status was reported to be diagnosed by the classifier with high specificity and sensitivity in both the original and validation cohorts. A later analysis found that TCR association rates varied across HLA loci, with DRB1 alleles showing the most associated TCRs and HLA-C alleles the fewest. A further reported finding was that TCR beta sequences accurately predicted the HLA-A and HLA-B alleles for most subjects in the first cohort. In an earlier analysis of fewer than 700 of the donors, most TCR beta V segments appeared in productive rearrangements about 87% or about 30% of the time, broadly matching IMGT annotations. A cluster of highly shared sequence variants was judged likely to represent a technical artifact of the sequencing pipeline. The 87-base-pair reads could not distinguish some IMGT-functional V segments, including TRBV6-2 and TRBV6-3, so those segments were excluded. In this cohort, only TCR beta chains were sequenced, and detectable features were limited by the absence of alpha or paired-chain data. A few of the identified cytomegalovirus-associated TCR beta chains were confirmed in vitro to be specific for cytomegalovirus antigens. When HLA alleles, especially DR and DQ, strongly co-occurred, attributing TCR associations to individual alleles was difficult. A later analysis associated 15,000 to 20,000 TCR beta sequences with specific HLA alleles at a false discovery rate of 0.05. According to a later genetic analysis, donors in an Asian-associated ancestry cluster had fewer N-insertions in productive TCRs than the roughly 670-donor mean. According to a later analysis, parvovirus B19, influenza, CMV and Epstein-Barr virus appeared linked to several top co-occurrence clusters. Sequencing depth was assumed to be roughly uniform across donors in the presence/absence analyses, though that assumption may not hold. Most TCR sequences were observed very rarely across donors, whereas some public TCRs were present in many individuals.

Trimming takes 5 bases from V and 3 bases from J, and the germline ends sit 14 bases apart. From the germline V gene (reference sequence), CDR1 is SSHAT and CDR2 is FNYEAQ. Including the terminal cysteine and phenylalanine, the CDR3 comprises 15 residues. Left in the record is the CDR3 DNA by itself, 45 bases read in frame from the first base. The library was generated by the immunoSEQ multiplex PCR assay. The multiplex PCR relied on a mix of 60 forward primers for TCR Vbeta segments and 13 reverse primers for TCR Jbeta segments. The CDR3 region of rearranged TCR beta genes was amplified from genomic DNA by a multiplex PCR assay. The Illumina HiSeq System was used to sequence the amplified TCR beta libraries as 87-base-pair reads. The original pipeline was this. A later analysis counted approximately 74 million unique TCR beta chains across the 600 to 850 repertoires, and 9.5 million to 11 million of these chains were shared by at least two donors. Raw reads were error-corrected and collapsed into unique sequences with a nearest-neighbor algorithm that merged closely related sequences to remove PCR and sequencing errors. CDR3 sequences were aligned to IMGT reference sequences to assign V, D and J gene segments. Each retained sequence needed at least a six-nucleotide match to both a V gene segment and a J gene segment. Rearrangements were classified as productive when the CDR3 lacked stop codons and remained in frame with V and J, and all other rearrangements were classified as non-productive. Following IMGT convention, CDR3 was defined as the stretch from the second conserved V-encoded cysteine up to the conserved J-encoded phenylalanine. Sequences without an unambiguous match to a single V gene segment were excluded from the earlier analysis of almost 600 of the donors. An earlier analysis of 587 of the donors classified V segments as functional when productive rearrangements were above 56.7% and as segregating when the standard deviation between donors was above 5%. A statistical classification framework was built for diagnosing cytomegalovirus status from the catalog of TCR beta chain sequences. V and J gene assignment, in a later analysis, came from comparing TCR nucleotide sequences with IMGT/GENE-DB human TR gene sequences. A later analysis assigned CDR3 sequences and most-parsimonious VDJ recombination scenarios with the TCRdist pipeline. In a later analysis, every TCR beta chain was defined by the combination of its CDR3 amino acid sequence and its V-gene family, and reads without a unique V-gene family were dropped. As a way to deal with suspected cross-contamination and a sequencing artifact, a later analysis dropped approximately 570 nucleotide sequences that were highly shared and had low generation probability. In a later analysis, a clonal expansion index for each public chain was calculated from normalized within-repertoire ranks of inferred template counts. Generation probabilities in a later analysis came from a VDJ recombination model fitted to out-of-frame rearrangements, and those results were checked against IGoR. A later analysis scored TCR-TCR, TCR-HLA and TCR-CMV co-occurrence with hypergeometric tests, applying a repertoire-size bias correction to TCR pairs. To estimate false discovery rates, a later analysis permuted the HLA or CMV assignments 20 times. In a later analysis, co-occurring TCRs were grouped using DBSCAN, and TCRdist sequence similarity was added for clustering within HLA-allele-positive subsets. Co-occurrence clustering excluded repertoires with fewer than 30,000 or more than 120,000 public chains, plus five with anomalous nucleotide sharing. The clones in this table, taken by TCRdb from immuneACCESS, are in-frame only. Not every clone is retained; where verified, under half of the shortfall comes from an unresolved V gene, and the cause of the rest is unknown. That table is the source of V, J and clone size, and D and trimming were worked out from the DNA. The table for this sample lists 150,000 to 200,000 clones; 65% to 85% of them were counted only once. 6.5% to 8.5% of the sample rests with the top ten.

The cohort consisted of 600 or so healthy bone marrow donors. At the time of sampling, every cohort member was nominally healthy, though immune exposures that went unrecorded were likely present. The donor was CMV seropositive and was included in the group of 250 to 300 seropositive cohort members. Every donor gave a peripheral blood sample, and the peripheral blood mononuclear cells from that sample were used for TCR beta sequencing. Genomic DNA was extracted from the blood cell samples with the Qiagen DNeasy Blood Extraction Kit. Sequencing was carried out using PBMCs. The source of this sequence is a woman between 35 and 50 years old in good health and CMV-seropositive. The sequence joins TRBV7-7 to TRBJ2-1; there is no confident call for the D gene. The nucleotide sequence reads TGTGCCAGCAGCCCTCTTGAGGAAATCTACAATGAGCAGTTCTTC. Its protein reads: CASSPLEEIYNEQFF.